This T cell receptor (beta chain) was sequenced during a study of vaccination and CD4 T cells after COVID-19. Study-level background: Samples taken post-COVID came a median 101 days after diagnosis, ranging from 35 to 161. A CEFX pool, an HIV-1 Nef pool, or no peptide went to control cultures.

The sample's treatment: roughly 10-day PBMC culture with coronavirus spike peptide pools or control peptides (ViraFEST assay). Before the COVID-19 pandemic (2011-2018), CD4+ T cells were obtained from the unexposed donor. Expanded clonotypes were found by TCR sequencing after peptide-pool stimulation (ViraFEST). With the Oncomine TCR Beta short-read assay, DNA from cultured CD4+ T cells was sequenced. TCRdb recomputed calls from the PCR reads with MiXCR, one row per CDR3 protein. The sample lists more than 6,500 distinct CDR3 sequences, around 48% occurring once. With regard to this clonotype: Its antigen is still unknown.

The CDR3 spans 15 residues. Trimming removed 5 bases at V and 0 bases at J, with 16 bases between. Germline loops: CDR1 DFQATT, CDR2 SNEGSKA (reference sequence). This sequence joins TRBV20-1 and TRBJ1-1; D perhaps matches TRBD1 (6 bases). Sequences were obtained from CD4+ T cells from blood, cultured in vitro. This receptor was identified in a human donor in good health. CDR3 nucleotides: TGCAGTGCTCGCCGGGGGGCGGGCATGAACACTGAAGCTTTCTTT. Its translation: CSARRGAGMNTEAFF.